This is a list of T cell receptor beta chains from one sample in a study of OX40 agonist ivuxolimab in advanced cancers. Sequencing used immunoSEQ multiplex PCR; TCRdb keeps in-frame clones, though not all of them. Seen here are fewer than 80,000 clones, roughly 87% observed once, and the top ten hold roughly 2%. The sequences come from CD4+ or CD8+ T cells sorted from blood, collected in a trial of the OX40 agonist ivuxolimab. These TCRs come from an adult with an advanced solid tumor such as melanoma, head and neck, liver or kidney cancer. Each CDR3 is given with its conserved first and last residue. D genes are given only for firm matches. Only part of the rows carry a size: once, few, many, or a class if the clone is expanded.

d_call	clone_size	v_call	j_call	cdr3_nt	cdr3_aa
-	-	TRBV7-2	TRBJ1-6	TGTGCCAGCAGCTTAGGAGGCACGGTAAATTCACCCCTCCACTTT	CASSLGGTVNSPLHF
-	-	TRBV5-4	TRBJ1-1	TGTGCCAGCAGCTTTGGGGCCGGCCTAAACACTGAAGCTTTCTTT	CASSFGAGLNTEAFF
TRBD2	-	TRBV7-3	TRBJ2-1	TGTGCCAGCAGCTTTGACGCGGGAGGATCTGAGCAGTTCTTC	CASSFDAGGSEQFF
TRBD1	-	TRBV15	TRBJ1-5	TGTGCCACCAGCGATGACAGGGGGTCTTTCAATCAGCCCCAGCATTTT	CATSDDRGSFNQPQHF
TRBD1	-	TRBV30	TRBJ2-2	TGTGCCTTCTCCAGGGGGCTAAGGGACACCGGGGAGCTGTTTTTT	CAFSRGLRDTGELFF
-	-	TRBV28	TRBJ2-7	TGTGCCAGCGTCCGTCAGCTGACTGGTGTTTACGAGCAGTACTTC	CASVRQLTGVYEQYF
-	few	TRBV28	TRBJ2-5	TGTGCCAGCAGCCTAGGGTTGGCGGCCCAGTACTTC	CASSLGLAAQYF
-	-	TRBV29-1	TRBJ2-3	TGCAGCGTTTCCAGGGACAGCACAGATACGCAGTATTTT	CSVSRDSTDTQYF
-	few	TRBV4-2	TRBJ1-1	TGTGCCAGCAGCCTACAGGTAATGATGAACACTGAAGCTTTCTTT	CASSLQVMMNTEAFF
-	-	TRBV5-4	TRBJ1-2	TGTGCCAGCGGCGACAGCGATGCTAACTATGGCTACACCTTC	CASGDSDANYGYTF